Below, 8 T cell receptor beta chains from the same sample are listed, as sequenced in a study of T cell responses to AZD1222 COVID-19 vaccine. The protocol was immunoSEQ multiplex PCR, while the TCRdb copy is restricted to in-frame clones and leaves out a portion. The sample has some 150,000 clones, 90% to 95% seen once. The sample consisted of peripheral blood, taken on day 0 of MenACWY control vaccination. The receptors come from an adult in good health.

The chain combines TRBV9 with TRBJ1-2, with D perhaps matching TRBD1 (6 bases). Per the germline V gene, CDR1 is SGDLS and CDR2 is YYNGEE. With 0 bases removed from V and 5 bases from J, the gap between germline ends came to 8 bases. The CDR3 has 13 residues. The CDR3 spells CASSVARGYGYTF. In DNA, the CDR3 is TGTGCCAGCAGCGTAGCCAGGGGTTATGGCTACACCTTC. Full variable domain (missing parts from reference TRBV9 and TRBJ1-2): DSGVTQTPKHLITATGQRVTLRCSPRSGDLSVYWYQQSLDQGLQFLIQYYNGEERAKGNILERFSAQQFPDLHSELNLSSLELGDSALYFCASSVARGYGYTFGSGTRLTVV.

The chain combines TRBV9 with TRBJ2-7; TRBD1 matches 9 bases. Germline values: CDR1 SGDLS, CDR2 YYNGEE. The ends lost 2 bases at V and 6 bases at J; junction bases unmatched: 9. The CDR3 runs 15 residues. CDR3 DNA: TGTGCCAGCAGCGTCACAGGGGGCGATGGTCGCGAGCAGTACTTC. Protein: CASSVTGGDGREQYF.

V and J are TRBV4-3 and TRBJ1-1; 7 bases line up with TRBD1. Germline CDR1 LGHNA, CDR2 YSLEER. V trimming: 1 base; J trimming: 4 bases; junction bases outside the gene matches: 12. The CDR3 extends over 17 amino acids. The CDR3 bases are TGCGCCAGCAGCCAAGGCTCCGGGTCAGGGGGGCTCACTGAAGCTTTCTTT. Residues: CASSQGSGSGGLTEAFF.

The V gene is TRBV7-2, the J gene TRBJ1-1; D unresolved. Trimming stripped 8 bases from V and 8 bases from J, with 24 bases between. The germline V gene has CDR1 SGHTA and CDR2 FQGNSA. The CDR3 contains 15 residues. The CDR3 DNA sequence: TGTGCCAGCCTACCCCTCATCGGCTCAACGGCCGAAGCTTTCTTT. As protein: CASLPLIGSTAEAFF.

The V call is TRBV5-5, the J call TRBJ2-3; 10 nucleotides agree with TRBD1. Trimming cost V 5 bases and J 0 bases; bases outside gene matches: 6. CDR3 length: 16 amino acids. Germline V gene data show CDR1 as SGHKS and CDR2 as YYEKEE (reference sequence). The CDR3 loop is CASSPRTGGSTDTQYF. The CDR3, as DNA: TGTGCCAGCAGTCCGAGGACAGGGGGAAGCACAGATACGCAGTATTTT.

DNA of the CDR3: TGTGCCAGCAGCTTTGGACAGGGCAGAGATTCACCCCTCCACTTT. The encoded protein is CASSFGQGRDSPLHF. This chain connects TRBV7-9 to TRBJ1-6; 8 bases fit TRBD1. Germline values: CDR1 SEHNR, CDR2 FQNEAQ (reference sequence). V gave up 3 bases and J gave up 8 bases; unmatched junction bases: 6. The CDR3 is made up of 15 amino acids.

This chain uses TRBV30 with TRBJ2-3; 10 positions match TRBD1. The junction had 11 bases not matched to a gene; V was cut back by 6 bases and J by 5 bases. This CDR3 has 15 amino acids. Per germline, CDR1 GTSNPN and CDR2 SVGIG (reference sequence). The CDR3 sequence is CACQRDRGRLDTQYF. The CDR3 coding sequence is TGTGCCTGTCAGCGAGACAGGGGGCGTCTAGATACGCAGTATTTT.

CDR3 sequence: CASSVLAGTEGEQYF. CDR3 bases: TGTGCCAGCAGCGTGCTTGCCGGGACAGAGGGCGAGCAGTACTTC. V and J are TRBV9 and TRBJ2-7; 7 bases fit TRBD1. V lost 2 bases to trimming and J lost 6 bases; unmatched junction nucleotides: 11. From germline, CDR1 is SGDLS and CDR2 YYNGEE. CDR3 length equals 15 residues.